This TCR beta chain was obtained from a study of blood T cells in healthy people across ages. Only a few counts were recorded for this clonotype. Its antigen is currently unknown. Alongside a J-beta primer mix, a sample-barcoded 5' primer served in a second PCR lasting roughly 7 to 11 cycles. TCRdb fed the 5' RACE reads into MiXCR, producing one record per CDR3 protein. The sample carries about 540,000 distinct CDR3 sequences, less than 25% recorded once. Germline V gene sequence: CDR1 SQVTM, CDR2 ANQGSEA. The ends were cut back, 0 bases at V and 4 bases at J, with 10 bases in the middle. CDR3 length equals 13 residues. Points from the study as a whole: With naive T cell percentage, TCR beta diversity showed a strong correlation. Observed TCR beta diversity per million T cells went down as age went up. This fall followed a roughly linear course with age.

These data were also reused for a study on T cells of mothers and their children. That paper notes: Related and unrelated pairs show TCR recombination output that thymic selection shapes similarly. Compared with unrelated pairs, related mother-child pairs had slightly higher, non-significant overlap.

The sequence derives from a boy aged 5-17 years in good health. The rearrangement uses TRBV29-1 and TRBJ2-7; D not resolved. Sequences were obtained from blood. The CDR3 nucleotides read TGCAGCGTTGAAGACGACATCGCTTACGAGCAGTACTTC. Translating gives CSVEDDIAYEQYF.